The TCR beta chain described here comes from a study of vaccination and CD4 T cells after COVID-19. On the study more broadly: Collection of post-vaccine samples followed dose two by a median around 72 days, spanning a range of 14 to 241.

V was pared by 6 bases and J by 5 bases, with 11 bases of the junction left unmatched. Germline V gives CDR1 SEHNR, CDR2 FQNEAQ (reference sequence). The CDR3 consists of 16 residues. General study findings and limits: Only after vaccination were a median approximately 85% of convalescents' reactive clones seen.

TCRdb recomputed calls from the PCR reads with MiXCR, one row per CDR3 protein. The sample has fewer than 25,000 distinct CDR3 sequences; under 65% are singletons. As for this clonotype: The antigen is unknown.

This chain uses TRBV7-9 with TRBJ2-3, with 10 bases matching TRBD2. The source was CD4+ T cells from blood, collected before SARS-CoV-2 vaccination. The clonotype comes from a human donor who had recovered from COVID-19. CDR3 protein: CASSPTSGIVLDTQYF. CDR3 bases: TGTGCCAGCAGTCCTACTAGCGGGATAGTCCTAGATACGCAGTATTTT.